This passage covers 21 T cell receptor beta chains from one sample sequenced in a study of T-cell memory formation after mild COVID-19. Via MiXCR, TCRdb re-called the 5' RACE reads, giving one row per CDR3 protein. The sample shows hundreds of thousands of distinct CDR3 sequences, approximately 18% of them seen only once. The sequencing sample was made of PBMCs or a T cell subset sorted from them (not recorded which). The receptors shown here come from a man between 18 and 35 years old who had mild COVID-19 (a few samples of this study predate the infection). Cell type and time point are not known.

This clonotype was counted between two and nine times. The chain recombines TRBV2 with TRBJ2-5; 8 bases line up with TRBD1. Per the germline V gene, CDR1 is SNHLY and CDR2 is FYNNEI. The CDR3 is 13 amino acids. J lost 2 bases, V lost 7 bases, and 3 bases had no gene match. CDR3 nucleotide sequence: TGTGCCAGCACCAGGGGGCCACAAGAGACCCAGTACTTC. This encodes CASTRGPQETQYF.

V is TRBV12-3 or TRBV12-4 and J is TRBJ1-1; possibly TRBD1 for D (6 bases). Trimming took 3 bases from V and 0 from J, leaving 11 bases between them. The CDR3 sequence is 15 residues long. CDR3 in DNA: TGTGCCAGCAGTTTGGGGGCAGGGATGAACACTGAAGCTTTCTTT. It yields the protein CASSLGAGMNTEAFF.

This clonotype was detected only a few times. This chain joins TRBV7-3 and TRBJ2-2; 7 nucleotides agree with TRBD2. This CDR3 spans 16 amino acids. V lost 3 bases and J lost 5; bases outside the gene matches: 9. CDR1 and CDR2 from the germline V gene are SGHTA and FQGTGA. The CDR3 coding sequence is TGTGCCAGCAGCTTTTCCAGCGGGGACCTTACCGGGGAGCTGTTTTTT. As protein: CASSFSSGDLTGELFF.

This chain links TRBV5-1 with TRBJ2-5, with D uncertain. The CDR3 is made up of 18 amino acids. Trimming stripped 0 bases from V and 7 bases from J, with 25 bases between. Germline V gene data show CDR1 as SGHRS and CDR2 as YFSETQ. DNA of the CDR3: TGCGCCAGCAGCTTGGAGGGTTCGGCAGTGGAGCCGAAGGGGACCCAGTACTTC. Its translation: CASSLEGSAVEPKGTQYF.

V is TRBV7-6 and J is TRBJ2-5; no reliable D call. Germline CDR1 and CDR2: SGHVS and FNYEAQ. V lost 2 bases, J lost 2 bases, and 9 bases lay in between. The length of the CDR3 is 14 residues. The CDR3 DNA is TGTGCCAGCAGCTTATCTCCGTTACAAGAGACCCAGTACTTC. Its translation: CASSLSPLQETQYF.

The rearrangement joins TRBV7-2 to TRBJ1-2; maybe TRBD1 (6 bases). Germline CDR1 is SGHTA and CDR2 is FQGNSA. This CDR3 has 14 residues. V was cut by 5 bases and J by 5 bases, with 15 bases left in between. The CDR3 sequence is CASSTGQLGYGYTF. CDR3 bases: TGTGCCAGCAGCACAGGACAGTTAGGTTATGGCTACACCTTC.

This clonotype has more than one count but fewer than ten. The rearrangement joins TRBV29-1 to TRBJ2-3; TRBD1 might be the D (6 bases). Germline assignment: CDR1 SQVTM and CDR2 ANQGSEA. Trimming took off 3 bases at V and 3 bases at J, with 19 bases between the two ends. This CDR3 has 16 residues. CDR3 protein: CSVDEKQGTRTDTQYF. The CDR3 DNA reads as TGCAGCGTTGATGAGAAACAGGGAACGAGAACAGATACGCAGTATTTT.

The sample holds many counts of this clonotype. The CDR3, as DNA: TGTGCCAGCAGCTTAGCCGGCGGGGGGAGTGGCTACACCTTC. Translation: CASSLAGGGSGYTF. The chain has TRBV7-2 and TRBJ1-2; tentative D call: TRBD1 (5 bases). The CDR3 is 14 amino acids. The ends were cut back, 0 bases at V and 7 bases at J, with 12 bases in the middle. Germline assignment: CDR1 SGHTA and CDR2 FQGNSA.

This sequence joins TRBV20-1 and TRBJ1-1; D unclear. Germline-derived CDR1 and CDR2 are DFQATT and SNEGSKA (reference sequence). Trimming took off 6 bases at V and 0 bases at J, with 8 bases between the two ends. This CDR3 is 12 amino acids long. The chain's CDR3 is CSAQVVNTEAFF. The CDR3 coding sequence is TGCAGTGCCCAAGTCGTGAACACTGAAGCTTTCTTT.

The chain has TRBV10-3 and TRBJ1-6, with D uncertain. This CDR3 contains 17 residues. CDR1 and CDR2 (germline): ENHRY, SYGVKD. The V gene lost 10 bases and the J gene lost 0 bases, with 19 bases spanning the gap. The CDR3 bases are TGTGCCACTGCCAACACGGATAGGAGCTCCTATAATTCACCCCTCCACTTT. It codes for CATANTDRSSYNSPLHF.

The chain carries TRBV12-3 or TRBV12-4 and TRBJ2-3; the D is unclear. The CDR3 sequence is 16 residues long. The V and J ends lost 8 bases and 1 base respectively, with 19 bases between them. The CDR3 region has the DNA TGTGCCAGCCATCCTTTTGTAGGGCCACGCACAGATACGCAGTATTTT. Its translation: CASHPFVGPRTDTQYF.

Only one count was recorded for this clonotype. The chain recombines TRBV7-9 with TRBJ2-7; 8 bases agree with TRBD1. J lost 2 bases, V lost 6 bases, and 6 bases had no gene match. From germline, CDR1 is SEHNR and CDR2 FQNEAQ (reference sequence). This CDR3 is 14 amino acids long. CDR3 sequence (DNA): TGTGCCAGCAGTTGGACAGGGACTCCCTACGAGCAGTACTTC. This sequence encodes CASSWTGTPYEQYF.

The CDR3 region has the DNA TGTGCCAGCAGTGCGGGACTCTCAAGCACAGATACGCAGTATTTT. It translates to CASSAGLSSTDTQYF. V and J are TRBV2 and TRBJ2-3; TRBD2 is a possible D gene (6 bases). The CDR3 length is 15 residues. CDR1 and CDR2 from the germline V gene are SNHLY and FYNNEI. Trimming stripped 4 bases from V and 0 bases from J, with 11 bases between.

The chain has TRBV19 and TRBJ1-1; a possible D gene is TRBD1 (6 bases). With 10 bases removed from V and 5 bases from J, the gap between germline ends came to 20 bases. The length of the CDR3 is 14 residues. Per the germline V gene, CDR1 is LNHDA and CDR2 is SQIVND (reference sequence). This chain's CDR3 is CATLPRGARTEAFF. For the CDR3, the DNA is TGTGCCACCCTACCTCGGGGGGCGCGTACTGAAGCTTTCTTT.

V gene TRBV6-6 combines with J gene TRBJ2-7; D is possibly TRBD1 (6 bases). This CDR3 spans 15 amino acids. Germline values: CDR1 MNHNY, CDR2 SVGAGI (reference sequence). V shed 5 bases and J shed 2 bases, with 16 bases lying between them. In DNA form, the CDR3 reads TGTGCCAGCAGTACCTCGGGGACATCAGCCTACGAGCAGTACGTC. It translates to CASSTSGTSAYEQYV.

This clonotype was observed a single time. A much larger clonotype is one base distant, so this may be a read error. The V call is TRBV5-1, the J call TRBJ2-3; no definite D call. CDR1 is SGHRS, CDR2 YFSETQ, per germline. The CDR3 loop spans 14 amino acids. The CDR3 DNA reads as TGCGCCATCAGCTGGGGATCCAGCACAGATACGCAGTATTTT. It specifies CAISWGSSTDTQYF.

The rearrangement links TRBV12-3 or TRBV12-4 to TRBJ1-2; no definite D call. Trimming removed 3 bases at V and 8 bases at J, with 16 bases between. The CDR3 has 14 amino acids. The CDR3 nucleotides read TGTGCCAGCAGTTTGAGGCATTATCCGTTGGGCTACACCTTC. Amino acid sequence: CASSLRHYPLGYTF.

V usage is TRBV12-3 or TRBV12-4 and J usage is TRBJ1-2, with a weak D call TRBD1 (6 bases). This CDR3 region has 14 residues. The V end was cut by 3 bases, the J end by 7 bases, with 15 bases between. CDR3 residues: CASSLLQGVSGYTF. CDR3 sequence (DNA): TGTGCCAGCAGTTTGTTACAGGGAGTTTCTGGCTACACCTTC.

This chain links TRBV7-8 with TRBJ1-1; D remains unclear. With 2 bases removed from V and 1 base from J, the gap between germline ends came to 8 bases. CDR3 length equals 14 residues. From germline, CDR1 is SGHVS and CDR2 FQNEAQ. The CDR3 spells CASSLRLGNTEAFF. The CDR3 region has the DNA TGTGCCAGCAGCTTAAGGTTGGGGAACACTGAAGCTTTCTTT. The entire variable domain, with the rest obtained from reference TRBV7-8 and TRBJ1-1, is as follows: GAGVSQSPRYKVAKRGQDVALRCDPISGHVSLFWYQQALGQGPEFLTYFQNEAQLDKSGLPSDRFFAERPEGSVSTLKIQRTQQEDSAVYLCASSLRLGNTEAFFGQGTRLTVV.

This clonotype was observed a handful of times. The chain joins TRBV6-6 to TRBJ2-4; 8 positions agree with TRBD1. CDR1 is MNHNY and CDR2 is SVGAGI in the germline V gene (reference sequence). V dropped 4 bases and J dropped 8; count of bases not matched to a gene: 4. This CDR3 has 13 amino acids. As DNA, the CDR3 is TGTGCCAGCAGTTCAGGGGGCAGAGACATTCAGTACTTC. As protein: CASSSGGRDIQYF.

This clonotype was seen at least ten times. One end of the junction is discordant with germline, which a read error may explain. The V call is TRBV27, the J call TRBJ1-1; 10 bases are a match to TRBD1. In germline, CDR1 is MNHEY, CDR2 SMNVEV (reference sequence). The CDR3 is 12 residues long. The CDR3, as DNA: TGTGCCAGCAGTCCCAGGGACAGGGGCCTGATCTTT. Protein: CASSPRDRGLIF.